Reported below is one T cell receptor (beta chain). The table came from immunoSEQ multiplex PCR; TCRdb's copy has only in-frame clones and leaves some out. This table holds 90,000 or so clones, around four fifths found once. Germline V gene sequence: CDR1 WSHSY, CDR2 SAAADI. V lost 6 bases to trimming and J lost 7 bases, with 18 bases between them. The CDR3 extends over 14 amino acids. This sample stems from a study of control samples from healthy donors and cancer patients. The sequenced sample consisted of blood. The V gene is TRBV10-2, the J gene TRBJ1-1; D uncertain. This clonotype was sampled from a man younger than 40 in good health. CDR3 loop: CASRQTGPGGEAFF. For the CDR3, the DNA is TGCGCCAGCAGGCAAACCGGGCCCGGAGGTGAAGCTTTCTTT.